The clone carrying this T cell receptor (beta chain) was counted once. Study processing details: Reference gene primers were amplified, and this amplification served to estimate nucleated cell counts. The method was immunoSEQ multiplex PCR; TCRdb's version includes in-frame clones alone and lacks a portion of them. The V and J calls and clone size come from that table; D and trimming were worked out from the DNA. The repertoire includes around 170,000 clones, more than 70% of them detected once, and roughly 3.7% sits in the top ten. The sample belongs to a study of blood T cell repertoires in COVID-19. Study as a whole: The study drew acute and convalescent COVID-19 samples from the United States, Italy and Spain. The cDNA or gDNA used as material had been derived from T cells, B-cell-depleted T cells, or PBMCs.

CDR1 is GTSNPN and CDR2 is SVGIG in the germline V gene (reference sequence). V was shortened by 1 base and J by 1 base, with 11 bases between the two germline ends. This CDR3 region has 15 residues. The J gene is TRBJ1-5, the V gene TRBV30; D gene unclear. The sequence was collected from a woman between 25 and 40 years old with acute or convalescent COVID-19. The sample comprised peripheral blood. CDR3 in DNA: TGTGCCTGGAGTGATGGCGGAATCAGCAATCAGCCCCAGCATTTT. Translation gives CAWSDGGISNQPQHF.